The 5 T cell receptor beta chains given below trace back to one sample, sequenced in a study of identical twins. TCRdb reprocessed the 5' RACE reads with MiXCR, giving one entry per CDR3 protein. The table records hundreds of thousands of distinct CDR3 sequences, 6.1% of them present only once. The source material was naive T cells sorted from blood. The source is a man aged 18 to 35 in good health.

The sample holds many counts of this clonotype. This chain's CDR3 is CSAMDGNTEAFF. DNA for the CDR3: TGCAGCGCTATGGACGGGAACACTGAAGCTTTCTTT. The rearrangement links TRBV29-1 to TRBJ1-1; D not resolved. Germline CDR1 SQVTM, CDR2 ANQGSEA. The germline V and J ends were trimmed by 7 bases and 1 base, with 10 bases remaining between them. CDR3 length: 12 amino acids.

V usage is TRBV28 and J usage is TRBJ2-7; the D gene could be TRBD1 or TRBD2 (5 bases each). V was trimmed by 1 base and J by 0 bases, leaving 22 bases between them. The germline V gene has CDR1 MDHEN and CDR2 SYDVKM. The CDR3 is made up of 19 amino acids. CDR3 region: CASSLSIRPGSPSSYEQYV. The CDR3 region has the DNA TGTGCCAGCAGTTTATCAATAAGGCCAGGGAGCCCTAGCTCCTACGAGCAGTACGTC.

The V call is TRBV2, the J call TRBJ2-2; 12 bases line up with TRBD1. V trimming: 7 bases; J trimming: 1 base; junction bases outside the gene matches: 7. This CDR3 is 17 amino acids long. CDR1 and CDR2 from the germline V gene are SNHLY and FYNNEI. CDR3 DNA: TGTGCCAGCAAGTGGGACAGGGGGCAAATGAACACCGGGGAGCTGTTTTTT. Its translation: CASKWDRGQMNTGELFF.

The chain is built from TRBV6-2 or TRBV6-3 and TRBJ1-1; D call uncertain. This CDR3 spans 14 amino acids. V lost 4 bases and J 3 bases, leaving 12 bases between the germline ends. Germline assignment: CDR1 MNHEY and CDR2 SVGEGT. The CDR3 protein is CASSSAPGDTEAFF. The CDR3 bases are TGTGCCAGCAGTTCCGCCCCTGGGGACACTGAAGCTTTCTTT.

There are many counts of this clonotype. This sequence joins TRBV5-1 and TRBJ2-7; 11 bases fit TRBD1. This CDR3 is built from 14 residues. J gave up 7 bases and V 2 bases, and 5 bases lay outside the gene matches. The germline gives CDR1 SGHRS, CDR2 YFSETQ. The DNA for the CDR3 is TGCGCCAGCAGCTTTGGACAGGGGGCGAGGGAGCAGTACGTC. Protein: CASSFGQGAREQYV.